Below are 10 T cell receptor beta chains sequenced from a single sample in a study of graft-versus-host responses after intestinal transplantation. The starting material, graft tissue, was processed to release intraepithelial and lamina propria lymphocytes. Profiled with immunoSEQ multiplex PCR; TCRdb holds only in-frame clones, not every one. This table holds more than 50,000 clones, about 89% found once. The specimen was ileum tissue, collected approximately 370 days after transplant. Every receptor here comes from a human patient who received an intestinal transplant, so some T cells may come from the graft donor.

In its sample, this clone was seen once. The gene calls are TRBV9 and TRBJ2-1; D not resolved. V was cut by 0 bases and J by 0 bases, with 10 bases left in between. CDR1 is SGDLS and CDR2 is YYNGEE in the germline V gene. The CDR3 runs 16 residues. The CDR3 is CASSVDGGSSYNEQFF. The CDR3 DNA follows: TGTGCCAGCAGCGTAGACGGCGGTAGCTCCTACAATGAGCAGTTCTTC.

The chain is built from TRBV6-6 and TRBJ2-7; no firm D call. The CDR3 has 15 residues. Looked up from germline, CDR1 is MNHNY and CDR2 is SVGAGI (reference sequence). The germline V and J ends were trimmed by 0 bases and 1 base, with 10 bases remaining between them. CDR3 protein: CASSYSTVGSYEQYF. CDR3 DNA: TGTGCCAGCAGTTACTCGACGGTGGGGTCCTACGAGCAGTACTTC.

This chain joins TRBV6-1 and TRBJ2-7; D remains unclear. CDR3 length: 13 amino acids. Trimming pared 3 bases from V and 1 base from J, leaving 7 bases between. Germline lookup yields CDR1 MNHNS and CDR2 SASEGT. The CDR3: CASSDFLSYEQYF. DNA of the CDR3: TGTGCCAGCAGTGACTTCCTTTCCTACGAGCAGTACTTC.

The rearrangement joins TRBV7-9 to TRBJ2-5; D is unresolved. This CDR3 is 12 amino acids long. V gave up 2 bases and J gave up 5 bases, with 6 bases separating them. Germline CDR1 reads SEHNR; CDR2 reads FQNEAQ (reference sequence). The CDR3 DNA is TGTGCCAGCAGCTTACGGGCGGAGACCCAGTACTTC. Its translation is CASSLRAETQYF.

This chain links TRBV27 with TRBJ2-5, with 12 bases matching TRBD2. From germline, CDR1 is MNHEY and CDR2 SMNVEV (reference sequence). This CDR3 is built from 15 residues. After removal of 3 bases from V and 2 bases from J, the junction contained 1 base not matched to a gene. The DNA of the CDR3 is TGTGCCAGCAGTTTTCTAGCGGGGGGGCAAGAGACCCAGTACTTC. Amino acid sequence: CASSFLAGGQETQYF.

The rearrangement joins TRBV2 to TRBJ2-1; maybe TRBD2 (6 bases). The ends were cut back, 4 bases at V and 5 bases at J, with 15 bases in the middle. The CDR3 is 15 residues long. Germline CDR1 reads SNHLY; CDR2 reads FYNNEI. This CDR3 is CASSVDSGYNNEQFF. For the CDR3, the DNA is TGTGCCAGCAGTGTAGATAGCGGATATAACAATGAGCAGTTCTTC.

About this clone itself: The junction departs from the called germline gene at one end, perhaps through a read error. The V call is TRBV18, the J call TRBJ1-2; 9 nucleotides align to TRBD1. Germline CDR1 and CDR2: KGHSH and LQKENI. The CDR3 consists of 16 residues. In DNA form, the CDR3 reads TGTGCCAGCTCACCCGGGACAGGGAGCCCTAACTATTGCTACACCTTC. This sequence encodes CASSPGTGSPNYCYTF.

The chain carries TRBV6-1 and TRBJ2-7; TRBD2 matches 11 bases. V lost 6 bases and J lost 2; bases outside the gene matches: 0. The CDR3 loop spans 13 amino acids. Germline loops: CDR1 MNHNS, CDR2 SASEGT. The CDR3 region is CASRTSGAYEQYF. The CDR3 nucleotides read TGTGCCAGCAGGACTAGCGGGGCCTACGAGCAGTACTTC.

J is TRBJ2-2 and V is TRBV2; the D call may be TRBD1 or TRBD2 (6 bases each). Germline V gene sequence: CDR1 SNHLY, CDR2 FYNNEI. V lost 5 bases, J lost 5 bases, and 18 bases lay in between. The CDR3 is made up of 16 amino acids. CDR3 sequence (DNA): TGTGCCAGCAGTAACGTGAGAGGGGGGCTTACCGGGGAGCTGTTTTTT. Encoded protein: CASSNVRGGLTGELFF.

The chain links TRBV7-3 to TRBJ1-1; D possibly corresponds to TRBD1 (6 bases). Trimming removed 2 bases at V and 0 bases at J, with 16 bases between. Germline CDR1 reads SGHTA; CDR2 reads FQGTGA. The CDR3 totals 17 residues. CDR3 region: CASSLSGGSKMNTEAFF. The CDR3 coding sequence is TGTGCCAGCAGCTTATCTGGGGGCTCCAAAATGAACACTGAAGCTTTCTTT.